This TCR beta chain was identified in a study of blood T cell repertoires in COVID-19. Study overall: The United States, Italy and Spain supplied acute and convalescent COVID-19 samples. T cells, B-cell-depleted T cells, or PBMCs supplied cDNA or gDNA.

The CDR3 runs 17 residues. Germline values: CDR1 LNHDA, CDR2 SQIVND (reference sequence). The trim removed 5 bases at V and 1 base at J, leaving 13 bases unmatched. This clone has a single count. In the original analysis: Using reference gene primer amplification, nucleated cell counts were estimated. Here immunoSEQ multiplex PCR was the method, and the copy in TCRdb shows in-frame clones only, minus some. That table is the source of V, J and clone size, and D and trimming were worked out from the DNA. The table lists 100,000 to 150,000 clones, approximately 90% of them singletons. The source of this sequence is a man aged 45-60 years with COVID-19, enrolled during active disease. The sample comprised peripheral blood. The V and J genes are TRBV19 and TRBJ2-7; TRBD2 agrees at 8 bases. In DNA, the CDR3 is TGTGCCAGTAGTCCCCACCCAGCGGGAGTCCTTTCCTACGAGCAGTACGTC. This encodes CASSPHPAGVLSYEQYV.